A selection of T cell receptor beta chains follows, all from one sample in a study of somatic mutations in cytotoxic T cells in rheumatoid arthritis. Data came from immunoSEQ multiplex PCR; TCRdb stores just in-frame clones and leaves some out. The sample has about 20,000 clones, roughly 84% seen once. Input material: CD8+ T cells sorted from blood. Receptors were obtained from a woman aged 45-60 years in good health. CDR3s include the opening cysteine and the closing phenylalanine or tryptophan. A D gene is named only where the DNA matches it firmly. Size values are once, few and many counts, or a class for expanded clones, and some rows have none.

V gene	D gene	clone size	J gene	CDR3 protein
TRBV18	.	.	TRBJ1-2	CASSPLSQGGYTF
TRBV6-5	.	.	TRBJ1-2	CASSLGRPYGYTF
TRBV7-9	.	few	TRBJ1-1	CASSSLGEAFF
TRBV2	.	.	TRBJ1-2	CASDPRTDYGYTF
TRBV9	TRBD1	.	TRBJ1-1	CASGPRAGQGGGMNTEAFF
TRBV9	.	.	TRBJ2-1	CASSTSVEQFF
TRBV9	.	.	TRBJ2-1	CASSEGGVEQFF
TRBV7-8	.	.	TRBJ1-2	CASSMDRFGYTF
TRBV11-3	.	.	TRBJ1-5	CASSRCGRCTDQPQHF
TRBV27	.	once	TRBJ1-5	CASSLTGDQPQHF
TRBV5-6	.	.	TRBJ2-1	CASSLDPSGYNEQFF
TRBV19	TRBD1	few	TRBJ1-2	CASSHRDRYGYTF
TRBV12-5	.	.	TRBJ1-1	CASSRGRGTEAFF
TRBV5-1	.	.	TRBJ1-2	CASSLASPLDSPSFYGYTF
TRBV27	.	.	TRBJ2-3	CASSPLTGAEETDTQYF
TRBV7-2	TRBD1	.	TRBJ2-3	CASSLGQGLTDTQYF